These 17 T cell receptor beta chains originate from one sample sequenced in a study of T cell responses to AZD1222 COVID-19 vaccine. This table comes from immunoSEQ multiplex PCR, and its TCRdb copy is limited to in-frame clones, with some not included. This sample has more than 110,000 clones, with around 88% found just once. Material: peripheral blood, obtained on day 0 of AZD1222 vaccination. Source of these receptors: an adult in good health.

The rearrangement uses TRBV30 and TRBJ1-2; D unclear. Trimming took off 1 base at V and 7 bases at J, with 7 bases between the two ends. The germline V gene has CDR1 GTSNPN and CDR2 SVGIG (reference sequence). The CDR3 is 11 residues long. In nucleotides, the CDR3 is TGTGCCTGGAGTGAAGTATTTGGCTACACCTTC. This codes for CAWSEVFGYTF.

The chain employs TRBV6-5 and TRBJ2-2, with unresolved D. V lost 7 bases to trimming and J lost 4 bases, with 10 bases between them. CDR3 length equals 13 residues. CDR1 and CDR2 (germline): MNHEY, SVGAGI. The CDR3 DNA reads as TGTGCCAGCACAGCCCCGGTCACCGGGGAGCTGTTTTTT. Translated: CASTAPVTGELFF.

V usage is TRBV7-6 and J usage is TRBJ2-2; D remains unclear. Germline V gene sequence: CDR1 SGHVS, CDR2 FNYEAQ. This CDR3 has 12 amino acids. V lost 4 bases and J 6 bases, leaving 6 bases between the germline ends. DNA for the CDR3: TGTGCCAGCAGCTCGCATCCCGGGGAGCTGTTTTTT. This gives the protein CASSSHPGELFF.

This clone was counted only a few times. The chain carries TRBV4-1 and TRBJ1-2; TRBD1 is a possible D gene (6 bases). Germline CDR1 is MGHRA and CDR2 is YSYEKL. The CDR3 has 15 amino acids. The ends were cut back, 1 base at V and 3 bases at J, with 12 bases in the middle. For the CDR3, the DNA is TGCGCCAGCAGCCAAGGGGCGACAGGCGACTATGGCTACACCTTC. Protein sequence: CASSQGATGDYGYTF.

CDR3 loop: CASSRRPLFEGYTF. The CDR3 bases are TGTGCCAGCAGCCGCAGACCTCTCTTTGAAGGCTACACCTTC. The chain recombines TRBV7-8 with TRBJ1-2; D call uncertain. Trimming cost V 5 bases and J 8 bases, with 18 bases left between them. The CDR3 consists of 14 residues. Germline lookup yields CDR1 SGHVS and CDR2 FQNEAQ.

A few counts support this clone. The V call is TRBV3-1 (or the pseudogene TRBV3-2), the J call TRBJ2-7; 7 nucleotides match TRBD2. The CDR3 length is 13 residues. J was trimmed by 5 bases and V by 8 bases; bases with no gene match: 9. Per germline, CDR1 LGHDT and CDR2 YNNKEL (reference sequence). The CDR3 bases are TGTGCCAGCGAAGCGGGAATTAACAACGAGCAGTACTTC. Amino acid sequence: CASEAGINNEQYF.

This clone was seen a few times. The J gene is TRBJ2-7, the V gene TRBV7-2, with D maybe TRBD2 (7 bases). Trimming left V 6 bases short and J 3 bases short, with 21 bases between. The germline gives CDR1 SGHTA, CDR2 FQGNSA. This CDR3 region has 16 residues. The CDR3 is CASRLGGGGTLYEQYF. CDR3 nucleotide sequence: TGTGCCAGCAGGCTAGGAGGGGGAGGGACCCTCTACGAGCAGTACTTC. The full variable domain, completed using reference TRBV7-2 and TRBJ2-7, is GAGVSQSPSNKVTEKGKDVELRCDPISGHTALYWYRQSLGQGLEFLIYFQGNSAPDKSGLPSDRFSAERTGGSVSTLTIQRTQQEDSAVYLCASRLGGGGTLYEQYFGPGTRLTVT.

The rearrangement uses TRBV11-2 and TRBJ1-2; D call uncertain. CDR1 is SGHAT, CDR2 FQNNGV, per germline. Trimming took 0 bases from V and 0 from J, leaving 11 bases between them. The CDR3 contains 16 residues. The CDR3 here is CASSLEAESSNYGYTF. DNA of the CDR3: TGTGCCAGCAGCTTAGAGGCGGAATCTTCTAACTATGGCTACACCTTC.

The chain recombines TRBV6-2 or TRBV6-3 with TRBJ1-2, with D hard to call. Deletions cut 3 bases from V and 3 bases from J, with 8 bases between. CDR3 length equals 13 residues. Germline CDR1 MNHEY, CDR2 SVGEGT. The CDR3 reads CASSYEQDYGYTF. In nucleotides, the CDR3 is TGTGCCAGCAGTTATGAACAAGACTATGGCTACACCTTC.

CDR3 in amino acids: CASSPQGGNQNSPLHF. The DNA for the CDR3 is TGTGCCAGCAGCCCCCAAGGTGGGAACCAAAATTCACCCCTCCACTTT. The chain employs TRBV7-9 and TRBJ1-6; no definite D call. The CDR3 loop spans 16 amino acids. Trimming stripped 5 bases from V and 7 bases from J, with 18 bases between. Germline V gene data show CDR1 as SEHNR and CDR2 as FQNEAQ (reference sequence).

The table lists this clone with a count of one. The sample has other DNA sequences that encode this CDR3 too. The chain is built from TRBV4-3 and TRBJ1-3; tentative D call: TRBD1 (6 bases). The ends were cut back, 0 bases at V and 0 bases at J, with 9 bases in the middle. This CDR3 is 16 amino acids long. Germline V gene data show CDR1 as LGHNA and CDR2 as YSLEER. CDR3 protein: CASSQDRTVSGNTIYF. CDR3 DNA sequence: TGCGCCAGCAGCCAAGATCGGACAGTCTCTGGAAACACCATATATTTT.

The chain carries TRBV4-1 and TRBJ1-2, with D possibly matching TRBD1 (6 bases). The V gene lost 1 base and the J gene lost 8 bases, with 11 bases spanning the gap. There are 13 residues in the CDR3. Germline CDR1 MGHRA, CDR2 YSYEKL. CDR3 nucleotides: TGCGCCAGCAGCCAAGGGACAGAACCCGGCTACACCTTC. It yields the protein CASSQGTEPGYTF.

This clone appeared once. The CDR3 DNA is TGCGCCAGCAGCCGCGGGCGGGGAAACACAGATACGCAGTATTTT. Amino acids: CASSRGRGNTDTQYF. The chain recombines TRBV4-1 with TRBJ2-3, with TRBD2 as a possible D gene (6 bases). V was clipped by 4 bases and J by 2 bases, with 13 bases between them. Looked up from germline, CDR1 is MGHRA and CDR2 is YSYEKL. The CDR3 spans 15 residues.

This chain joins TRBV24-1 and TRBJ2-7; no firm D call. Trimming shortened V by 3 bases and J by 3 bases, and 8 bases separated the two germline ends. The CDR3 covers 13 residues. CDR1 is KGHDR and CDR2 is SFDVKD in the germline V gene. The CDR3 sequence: CATSDRNSYEQYF. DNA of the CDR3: TGTGCCACCAGTGATCGAAACAGCTACGAGCAGTACTTC.

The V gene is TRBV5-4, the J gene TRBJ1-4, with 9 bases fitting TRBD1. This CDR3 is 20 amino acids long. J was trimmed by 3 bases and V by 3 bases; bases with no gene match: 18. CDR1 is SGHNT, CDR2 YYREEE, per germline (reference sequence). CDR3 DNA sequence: TGTGCCAGCAGCTGGGGAGGGGGACAGGGATTTAGAACGGCTAATGAAAAACTGTTTTTT. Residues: CASSWGGGQGFRTANEKLFF.

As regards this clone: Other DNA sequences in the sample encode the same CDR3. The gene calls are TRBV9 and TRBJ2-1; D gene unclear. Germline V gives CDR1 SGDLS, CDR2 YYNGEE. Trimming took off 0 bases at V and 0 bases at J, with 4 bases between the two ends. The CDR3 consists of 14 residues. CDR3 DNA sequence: TGTGCCAGCAGCGTAGGTAGCTCCTACAATGAGCAGTTCTTC. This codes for CASSVGSSYNEQFF.

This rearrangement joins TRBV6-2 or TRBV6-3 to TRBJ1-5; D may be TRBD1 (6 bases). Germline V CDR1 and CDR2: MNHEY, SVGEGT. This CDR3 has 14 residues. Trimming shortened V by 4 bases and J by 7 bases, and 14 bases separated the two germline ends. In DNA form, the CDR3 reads TGTGCCAGCAGTTTTGAGCAGGGGCGGCAGCCCCAGCATTTT. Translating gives CASSFEQGRQPQHF.